The present entry profiles one T cell receptor beta chain with its context. The data were produced by immunoSEQ multiplex PCR, yet TCRdb's version contains in-frame clones alone and is incomplete. The table records 150,000 to 200,000 clones, 82% of them present only once. This entry comes from a study of blood T cell repertoires in COVID-19. Study information: T cells, B-cell-depleted T cells, or PBMCs provided the cDNA or gDNA that served as material.

Participants were aged about 18 to 95 years, lived in 25 or so US areas, and enrolled virtually. Recovered Cohort 3 donors showed two negative PCRs, clearance, or symptom resolution. What was sequenced was PBMCs or T cells enriched from blood (not recorded which). The TCR sequence derives from a man aged 55 to 70 who had recovered from COVID-19.

This CDR3 reads CASSGTGYSNQPQHF. The CDR3, as DNA: TGTGCCAGCAGTGGGACAGGATATAGCAATCAGCCCCAGCATTTT. The gene calls are TRBV2 and TRBJ1-5, with 7 bases identical to TRBD1. This CDR3 region has 15 residues. The germline CDR1 and CDR2 sequences are SNHLY and FYNNEI. Trimming cost V 4 bases and J 0 bases; bases outside gene matches: 3. Using reference TRBV2 and TRBJ1-5 for the parts outside the CDR3, the full variable domain is EPEVTQTPSHQVTQMGQEVILRCVPISNHLYFYWYRQILGQKVEFLVSFYNNEISEKSEIFDDQFSVERPDGSNFTLKIRSTKLEDSAMYFCASSGTGYSNQPQHFGDGTRLSIL.